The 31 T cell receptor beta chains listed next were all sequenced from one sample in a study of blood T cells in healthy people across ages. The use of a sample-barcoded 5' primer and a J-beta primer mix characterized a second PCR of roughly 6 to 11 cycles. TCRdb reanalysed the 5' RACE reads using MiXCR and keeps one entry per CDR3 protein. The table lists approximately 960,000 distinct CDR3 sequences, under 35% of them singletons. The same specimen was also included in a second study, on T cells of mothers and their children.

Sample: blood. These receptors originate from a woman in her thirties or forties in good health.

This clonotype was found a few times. In DNA form, the CDR3 reads TGTGCCAGCAGCTTAGCATTACCGGCGGCGTTTGAAGCTTTCTTT. This codes for CASSLALPAAFEAFF. The rearrangement joins TRBV7-2 to TRBJ1-1; D remains unclear. The CDR3 has 15 amino acids. Germline V CDR1 and CDR2: SGHTA, FQGNSA. V was pared by 0 bases and J by 7 bases, with 15 bases between.

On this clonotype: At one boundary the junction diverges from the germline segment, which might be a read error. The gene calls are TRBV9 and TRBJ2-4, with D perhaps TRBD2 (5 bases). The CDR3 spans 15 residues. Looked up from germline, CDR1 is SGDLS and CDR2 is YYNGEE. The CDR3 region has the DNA TGTGCCAGTAGCGCAGACCCAGTAGCCAAAAACATTCAGTACTTC. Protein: CASSADPVAKNIQYF.

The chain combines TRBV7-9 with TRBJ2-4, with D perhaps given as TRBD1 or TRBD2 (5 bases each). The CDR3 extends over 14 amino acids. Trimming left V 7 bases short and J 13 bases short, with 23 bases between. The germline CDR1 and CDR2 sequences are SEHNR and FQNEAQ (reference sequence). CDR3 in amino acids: CASTQMGVSSEQYF. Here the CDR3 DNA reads TGTGCCAGCACCCAGATGGGGGTTTCGTCGGAGCAGTACTTC.

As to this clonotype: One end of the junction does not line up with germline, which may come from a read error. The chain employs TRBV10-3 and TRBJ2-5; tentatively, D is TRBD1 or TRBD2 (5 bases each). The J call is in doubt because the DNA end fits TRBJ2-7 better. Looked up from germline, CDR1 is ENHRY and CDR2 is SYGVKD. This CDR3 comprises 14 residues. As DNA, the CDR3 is TGTGCCGTCAGCACCGGGACGTTGACCTACGAGCAGTACTTC. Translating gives CAVSTGTLTYEQYF.

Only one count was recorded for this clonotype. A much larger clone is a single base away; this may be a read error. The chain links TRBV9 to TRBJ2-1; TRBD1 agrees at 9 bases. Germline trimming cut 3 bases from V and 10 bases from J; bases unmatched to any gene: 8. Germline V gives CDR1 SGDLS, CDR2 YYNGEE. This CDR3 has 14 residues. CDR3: CASSGQGDPYEQFF. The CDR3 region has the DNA TGTGCCAGCAGCGGACAGGGGGACCCCTACGAGCAGTTCTTC.

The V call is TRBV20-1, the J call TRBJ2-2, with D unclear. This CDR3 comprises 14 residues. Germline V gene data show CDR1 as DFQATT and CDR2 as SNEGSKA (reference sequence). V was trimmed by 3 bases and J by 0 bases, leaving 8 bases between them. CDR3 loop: CSASRLANTGELFF. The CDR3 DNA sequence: TGCAGTGCTAGTCGCCTAGCGAACACCGGGGAGCTGTTTTTT.

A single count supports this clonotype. CDR3 in amino acids: CASSHLLAASGGADTQYF. The CDR3 DNA is TGTGCCAGCAGCCATCTTCTTGCAGCTAGCGGGGGGGCAGATACGCAGTATTTT. V is TRBV3-1 and J is TRBJ2-3, with 12 bases fitting TRBD2. From germline, CDR1 is LGHDT and CDR2 YNNKEL (reference sequence). The CDR3 totals 18 residues. The V segment lost 3 bases and the J segment 4 bases; nucleotides outside the gene matches: 11.

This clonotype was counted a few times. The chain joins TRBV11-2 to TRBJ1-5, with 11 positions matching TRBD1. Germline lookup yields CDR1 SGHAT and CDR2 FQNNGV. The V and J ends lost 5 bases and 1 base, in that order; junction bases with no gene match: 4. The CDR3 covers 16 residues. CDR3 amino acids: CASSRGTGGSNQPQHF. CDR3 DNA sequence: TGTGCCAGCAGCCGCGGGACAGGGGGAAGCAATCAGCCCCAGCATTTT.

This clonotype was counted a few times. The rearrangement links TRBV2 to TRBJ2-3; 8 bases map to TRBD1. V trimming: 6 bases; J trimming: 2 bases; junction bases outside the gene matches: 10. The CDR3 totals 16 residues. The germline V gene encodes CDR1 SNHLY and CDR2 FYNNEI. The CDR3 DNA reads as TGTGCCAGCAGCGTCCGGACAGGGTTGTCCACAGATACGCAGTATTTT. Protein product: CASSVRTGLSTDTQYF.

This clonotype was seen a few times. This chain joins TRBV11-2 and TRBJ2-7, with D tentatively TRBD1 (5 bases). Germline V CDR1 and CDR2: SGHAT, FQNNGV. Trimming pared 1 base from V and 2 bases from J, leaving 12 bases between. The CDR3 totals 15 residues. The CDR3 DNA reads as TGTGCCAGCAGCTTAGGGGCAGGGTCGGCCTACGAGCAGTACTTC. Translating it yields CASSLGAGSAYEQYF.

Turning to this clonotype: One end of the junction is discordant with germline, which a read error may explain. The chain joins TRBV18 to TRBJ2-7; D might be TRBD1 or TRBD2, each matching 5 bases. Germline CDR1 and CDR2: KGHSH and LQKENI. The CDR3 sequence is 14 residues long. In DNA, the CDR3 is TGTGCCAGCTCACCAGGGGCTAGCTCCTGCGAGCAGTACTTC. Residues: CASSPGASSCEQYF.

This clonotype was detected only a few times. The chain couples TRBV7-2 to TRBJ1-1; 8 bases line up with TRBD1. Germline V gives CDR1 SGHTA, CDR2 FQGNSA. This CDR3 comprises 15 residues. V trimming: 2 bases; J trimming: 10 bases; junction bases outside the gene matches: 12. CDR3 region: CASSLLHRQGRGAFF. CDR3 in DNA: TGTGCCAGCAGCTTACTCCACCGACAGGGGAGAGGAGCTTTCTTT.

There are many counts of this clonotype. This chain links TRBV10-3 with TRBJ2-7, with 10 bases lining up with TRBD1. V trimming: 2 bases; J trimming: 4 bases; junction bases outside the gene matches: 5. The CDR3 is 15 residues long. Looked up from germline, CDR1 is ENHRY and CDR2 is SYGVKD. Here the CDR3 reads CAISEGQGEEYEQYF. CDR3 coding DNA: TGTGCCATCAGTGAGGGACAGGGGGAAGAGTACGAGCAGTACTTC.

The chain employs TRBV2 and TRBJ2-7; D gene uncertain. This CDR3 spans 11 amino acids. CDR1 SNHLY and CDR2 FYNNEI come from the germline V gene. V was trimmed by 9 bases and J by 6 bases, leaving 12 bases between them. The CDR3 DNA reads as TGTGCCAGTCGGAGAATCCTCGAGCAGTACTTC. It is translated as CASRRILEQYF.

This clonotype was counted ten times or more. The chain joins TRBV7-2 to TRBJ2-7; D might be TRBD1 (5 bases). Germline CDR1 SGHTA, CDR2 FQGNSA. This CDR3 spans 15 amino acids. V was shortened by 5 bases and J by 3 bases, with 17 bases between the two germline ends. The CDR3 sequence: CASSLGAEPFYEQYF. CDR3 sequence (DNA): TGTGCCAGCAGCCTAGGGGCGGAGCCTTTCTACGAGCAGTACTTC.

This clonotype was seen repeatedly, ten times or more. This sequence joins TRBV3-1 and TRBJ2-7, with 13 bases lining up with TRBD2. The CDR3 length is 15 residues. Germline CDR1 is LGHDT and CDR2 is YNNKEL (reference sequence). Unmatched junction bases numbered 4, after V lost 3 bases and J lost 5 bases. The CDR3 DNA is TGTGCCAGCAGCCAGGTTGGACTAGCGGGGGACGAGCAGTACTTC. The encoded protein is CASSQVGLAGDEQYF.

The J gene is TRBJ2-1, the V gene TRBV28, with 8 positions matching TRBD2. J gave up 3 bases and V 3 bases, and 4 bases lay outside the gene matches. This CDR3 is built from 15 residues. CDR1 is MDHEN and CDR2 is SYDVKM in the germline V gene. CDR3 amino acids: CASSFQRGSYNEQFF. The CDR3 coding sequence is TGTGCCAGCAGTTTCCAGCGGGGGAGCTACAATGAGCAGTTCTTC.

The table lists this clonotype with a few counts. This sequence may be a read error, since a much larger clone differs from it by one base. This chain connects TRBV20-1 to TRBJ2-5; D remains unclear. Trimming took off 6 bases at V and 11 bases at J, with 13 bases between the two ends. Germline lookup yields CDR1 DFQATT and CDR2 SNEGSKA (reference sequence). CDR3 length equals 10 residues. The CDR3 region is CSATNYKQYF. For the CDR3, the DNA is TGCAGTGCCACGAACTACAAGCAGTACTTC.

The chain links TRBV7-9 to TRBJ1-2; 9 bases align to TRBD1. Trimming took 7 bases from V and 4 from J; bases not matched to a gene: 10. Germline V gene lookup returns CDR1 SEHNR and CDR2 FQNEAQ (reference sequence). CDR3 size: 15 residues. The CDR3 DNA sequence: TGTGCCAGCACCACAATTACAGGGGGCAGCTATGGCTACACCTTC. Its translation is CASTTITGGSYGYTF.

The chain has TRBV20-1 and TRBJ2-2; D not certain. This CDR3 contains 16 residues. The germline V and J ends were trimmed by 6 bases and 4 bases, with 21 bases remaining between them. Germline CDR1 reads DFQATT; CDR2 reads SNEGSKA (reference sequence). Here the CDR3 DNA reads TGCAGTGCCACGACGCCCCAGAAAAAATTCACCGGGGAGCTGTTTTTT. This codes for CSATTPQKKFTGELFF.

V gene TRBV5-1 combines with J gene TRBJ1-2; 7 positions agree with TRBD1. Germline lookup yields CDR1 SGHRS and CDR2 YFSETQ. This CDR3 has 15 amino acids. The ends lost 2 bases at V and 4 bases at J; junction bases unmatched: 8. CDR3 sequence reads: CASSFMDRIFYGYTF. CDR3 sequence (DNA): TGCGCCAGCAGCTTTATGGACAGGATATTCTATGGCTACACCTTC.

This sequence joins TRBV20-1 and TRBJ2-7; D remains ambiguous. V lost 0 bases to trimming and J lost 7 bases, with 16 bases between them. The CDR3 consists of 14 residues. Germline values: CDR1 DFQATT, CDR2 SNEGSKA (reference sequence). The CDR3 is CSARDWLMVNEQYF. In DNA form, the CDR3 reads TGCAGTGCTAGAGATTGGCTAATGGTGAATGAGCAGTACTTC.

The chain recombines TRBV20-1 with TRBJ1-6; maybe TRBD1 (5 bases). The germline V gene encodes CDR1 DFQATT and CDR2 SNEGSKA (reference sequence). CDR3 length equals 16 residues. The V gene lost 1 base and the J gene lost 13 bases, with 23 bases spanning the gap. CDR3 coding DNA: TGCAGTGCTAGAGCCGGTCGCGGGAGGGGTACTTCGCCCCTCCACTTT. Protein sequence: CSARAGRGRGTSPLHF.

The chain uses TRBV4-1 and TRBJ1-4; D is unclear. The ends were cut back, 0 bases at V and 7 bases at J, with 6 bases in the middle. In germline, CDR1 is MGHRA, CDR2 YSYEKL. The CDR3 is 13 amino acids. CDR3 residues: CASSQEEFEKLFF. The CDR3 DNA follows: TGCGCCAGCAGCCAAGAGGAGTTTGAAAAACTGTTTTTT.

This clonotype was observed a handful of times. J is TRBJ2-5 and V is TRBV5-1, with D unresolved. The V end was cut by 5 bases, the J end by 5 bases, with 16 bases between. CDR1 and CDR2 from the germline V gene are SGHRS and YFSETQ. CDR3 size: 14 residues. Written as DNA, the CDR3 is TGCGCCAGCAGAGTAGGACCGACGAGGGAGACCCAGTACTTC. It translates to CASRVGPTRETQYF. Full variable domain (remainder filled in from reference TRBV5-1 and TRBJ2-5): KAGVTQTPRYLIKTRGQQVTLSCSPISGHRSVSWYQQTPGQGLQFLFEYFSETQRNKGNFPGRFSGRQFSNSRSEMNVSTLELGDSALYLCASRVGPTRETQYFGPGTRLLVL.

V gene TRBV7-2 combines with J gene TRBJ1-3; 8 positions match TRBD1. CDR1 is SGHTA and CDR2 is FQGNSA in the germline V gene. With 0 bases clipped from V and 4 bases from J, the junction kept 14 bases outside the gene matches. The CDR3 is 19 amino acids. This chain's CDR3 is CASSLAGTGGITGGNTIYF. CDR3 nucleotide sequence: TGTGCCAGCAGCTTAGCCGGGACAGGAGGGATTACGGGGGGAAACACCATATATTTT. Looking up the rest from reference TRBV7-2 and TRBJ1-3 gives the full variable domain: GAGVSQSPSNKVTEKGKDVELRCDPISGHTALYWYRQSLGQGLEFLIYFQGNSAPDKSGLPSDRFSAERTGGSVSTLTIQRTQQEDSAVYLCASSLAGTGGITGGNTIYFGEGSWLTVV.

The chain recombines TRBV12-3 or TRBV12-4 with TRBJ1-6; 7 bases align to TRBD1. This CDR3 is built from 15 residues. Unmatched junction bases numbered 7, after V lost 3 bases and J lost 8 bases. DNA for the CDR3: TGTGCCAGCAGTTTTGGACAGGAGGTATATTCACCCCTCCACTTT. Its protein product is CASSFGQEVYSPLHF.

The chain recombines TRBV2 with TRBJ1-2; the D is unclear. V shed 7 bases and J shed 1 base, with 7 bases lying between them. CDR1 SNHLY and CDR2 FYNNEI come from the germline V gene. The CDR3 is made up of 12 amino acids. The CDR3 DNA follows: TGTGCCAGCACCCGGATTAACTATGGCTACACCTTC. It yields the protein CASTRINYGYTF.

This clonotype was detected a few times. CDR3 sequence: CASSPSGTVQETQYF. The CDR3 nucleotides are TGTGCCAGCAGCCCGTCCGGGACAGTACAAGAGACCCAGTACTTC. The V and J genes are TRBV9 and TRBJ2-5, with 7 nucleotides matching TRBD1. Germline V lookup: CDR1 SGDLS, CDR2 YYNGEE. V dropped 4 bases and J dropped 2; count of bases not matched to a gene: 8. The CDR3 is 15 residues long.

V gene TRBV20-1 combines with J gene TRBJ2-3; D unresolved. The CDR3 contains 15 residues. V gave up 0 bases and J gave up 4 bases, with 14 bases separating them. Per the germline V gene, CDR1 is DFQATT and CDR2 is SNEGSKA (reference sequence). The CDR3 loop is CSARDLVSVADTQYF. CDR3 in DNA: TGCAGTGCTAGAGATCTAGTTTCAGTAGCAGATACGCAGTATTTT.

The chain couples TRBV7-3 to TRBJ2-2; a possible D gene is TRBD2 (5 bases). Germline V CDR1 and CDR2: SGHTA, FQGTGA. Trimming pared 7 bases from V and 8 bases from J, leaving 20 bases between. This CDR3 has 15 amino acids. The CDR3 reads CASTSQGLADGELFF. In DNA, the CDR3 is TGTGCCAGCACCAGCCAAGGGCTAGCTGATGGGGAGCTGTTTTTT.